This T cell receptor (beta chain) was recorded in a study of T cell responses to AZD1222 COVID-19 vaccine. About the study: It was second doses at about 4 or about 12 weeks that were pooled. Overall study findings and caveats: The span of vaccine-associated CD4 TCRs extended across spike, with dominance at 160-218 and 743-854. Every sample of the repertoires postdated the peak T cell response.

Generated by immunoSEQ multiplex PCR, the TCRdb table keeps only in-frame clones and is missing some. The table lists about 180,000 clones, over 75% of them singletons, with roughly 6.9% in the top ten. The CDR3 has 14 residues. Germline loops: CDR1 SGHVS, CDR2 FQNEAQ. Trimming took 5 bases from V and 0 from J, leaving 8 bases between them. As for this clone: Its antigen is not known.

The chain couples TRBV7-8 to TRBJ1-3, with D perhaps matching TRBD1 (6 bases). The clonotype comes from an adult in good health. Source: peripheral blood, taken on day 0 of AZD1222 vaccination. CDR3 in DNA: TGTGCCAGCAGCCAAGGGGGCTCTGGAAACACCATATATTTT. This gives the protein CASSQGGSGNTIYF.